Below, 31 T cell receptor beta chains from the same sample are listed, as sequenced in a study of blood T cell repertoires in COVID-19. Measured with immunoSEQ multiplex PCR; TCRdb has only the in-frame clones, and not every one. The repertoire includes about 21,000 clones, over 80% of them detected once, and roughly a fifth sits in the top ten. Specimen: peripheral blood. The receptors shown here come from an elderly man with active or convalescent COVID-19.

The chain's CDR3 is CASSSYTGEEQYF. CDR3 DNA sequence: TGTGCCAGCAGTTCGTACACAGGGGAAGAGCAGTACTTC. The genes are TRBV27 and TRBJ2-7, with 7 nucleotides matching TRBD1. Per the germline V gene, CDR1 is MNHEY and CDR2 is SMNVEV (reference sequence). The CDR3 length is 13 residues. J lost 7 bases, V lost 4 bases, and 7 bases had no gene match.

In this sample, this clone turned up once. In DNA form, the CDR3 reads TGCGCCAGCAGTGAGACCGGACAGGGGACACGAGAGACCCAGTACTTC. Encoded protein: CASSETGQGTRETQYF. The chain links TRBV10-2 to TRBJ2-5; 9 nucleotides line up with TRBD1. The germline CDR1 and CDR2 sequences are WSHSY and SAAADI. V shed 2 bases, J shed 4 bases, and the junction held 8 bases outside the gene matches. The CDR3 consists of 16 residues.

This chain joins TRBV5-1 and TRBJ2-6; D is uncertain. CDR3 size: 14 residues. Trimming removed 5 bases from V and 0 bases from J, with 6 bases in between. Germline loops: CDR1 SGHRS, CDR2 YFSETQ. CDR3 amino acids: CASRYSSGANVLTF. The CDR3 coding sequence is TGCGCCAGCAGATACAGCTCTGGGGCCAACGTCCTGACTTTC.

This chain links TRBV7-7 with TRBJ2-3, with 8 bases aligning to TRBD1. V lost 5 bases and J lost 0; bases outside the gene matches: 4. This CDR3 has 15 amino acids. Per the germline V gene, CDR1 is SSHAT and CDR2 is FNYEAQ (reference sequence). CDR3 protein: CASSLGQGSTDTQYF. The CDR3 DNA reads as TGTGCCAGCAGCCTCGGACAGGGCAGCACAGATACGCAGTATTTT.

The chain joins TRBV7-9 to TRBJ1-2; D is perhaps TRBD1 (6 bases). Trimming stripped 5 bases from V and 3 bases from J, with 16 bases between. Germline V CDR1 and CDR2: SEHNR, FQNEAQ (reference sequence). The CDR3 loop spans 15 amino acids. The DNA of the CDR3 is TGTGCCAGCAGCCCGGGGACATCGGACCACTATGGCTACACCTTC. As protein: CASSPGTSDHYGYTF.

CDR3 region: CASSLGSAHRTDTQYF. The CDR3 bases are TGTGCCAGCAGCTTAGGTAGCGCGCACCGCACAGATACGCAGTATTTT. The chain employs TRBV7-8 and TRBJ2-3, with a tentative D call TRBD2 (5 bases). V lost 1 base and J 1 base, leaving 12 bases between the germline ends. The CDR3 runs 16 residues. Germline CDR1 is SGHVS and CDR2 is FQNEAQ.

This clone was seen a handful of times. The rearrangement links TRBV25-1 to TRBJ1-2, with D possibly TRBD1 on 5 matching bases. Per germline, CDR1 MGHDK and CDR2 SYGVNS. The CDR3 is 15 residues long. The V gene lost 1 base and the J gene lost 5 bases, with 14 bases spanning the gap. CDR3 in DNA: TGTGCCAGCAGTGAATCATTAGGGCAGGGTTATGGCTACACCTTC. Translated: CASSESLGQGYGYTF.

The gene calls are TRBV7-8 and TRBJ1-5, with 7 bases that match TRBD1. The CDR3 is 16 residues long. V lost 2 bases and J lost 5; bases outside the gene matches: 9. Germline V gene data show CDR1 as SGHVS and CDR2 as FQNEAQ. Here the CDR3 reads CASSLQGEWVDQPQHF. CDR3 DNA sequence: TGTGCCAGCAGCTTACAGGGGGAATGGGTAGATCAGCCCCAGCATTTT.

This chain links TRBV7-9 with TRBJ2-1, with a possible D match to TRBD1 (5 bases). Per the germline V gene, CDR1 is SEHNR and CDR2 is FQNEAQ (reference sequence). V lost 5 bases, J lost 6 bases, and 20 bases lay in between. The CDR3 sequence is 16 residues long. CDR3 loop: CASSLYSGPGFNEQFF. DNA of the CDR3: TGTGCCAGCAGCCTCTATTCCGGGCCAGGGTTCAATGAGCAGTTCTTC.

This clone has a single count. The chain combines TRBV10-1 with TRBJ1-5, with 7 bases aligning to TRBD1. Germline CDR1 reads WNHNN; CDR2 reads SYGVQD (reference sequence). CDR3 length: 17 amino acids. The trim removed 7 bases at V and 0 bases at J, leaving 12 bases unmatched. The CDR3 reads CASIPGQKINSNQPQHF. The CDR3 bases are TGCGCCAGCATTCCGGGACAGAAAATTAATAGCAATCAGCCCCAGCATTTT.

The chain employs TRBV9 and TRBJ1-2, with D perhaps TRBD1 (5 bases). The V gene's germline CDR1 is SGDLS and CDR2 YYNGEE. The CDR3 length is 14 residues. Trimming pared 0 bases from V and 4 bases from J, leaving 10 bases between. The CDR3 region is CASSVGRQRYGYTF. The CDR3 coding sequence is TGTGCCAGCAGCGTAGGGCGACAGCGCTATGGCTACACCTTC.

The chain employs TRBV5-8 and TRBJ2-1, with D maybe TRBD1 (5 bases). V lost 4 bases, J lost 12 bases, and 11 bases lay in between. This CDR3 spans 11 amino acids. Germline V gene lookup returns CDR1 SGHTS and CDR2 YDEGEE. The CDR3 region has the DNA TGTGCCAGCAGCCCCTCCAGGGCGCAGTTCTTC. This gives the protein CASSPSRAQFF.

The chain joins TRBV6-5 to TRBJ2-2; 7 positions agree with TRBD2. CDR1 is MNHEY and CDR2 is SVGAGI in the germline V gene. This CDR3 spans 14 amino acids. Trimming at V came to 6 bases and at J to 7 bases, leaving 8 bases not matched to a gene. The CDR3 DNA reads as TGTGCCAGCAGAAACAGCGGGACTCACGGGGAGCTGTTTTTT. The encoded protein is CASRNSGTHGELFF.

This clone came up once. The chain joins TRBV7-2 to TRBJ1-2; 10 nucleotides match TRBD1. Germline V gene sequence: CDR1 SGHTA, CDR2 FQGNSA. This CDR3 is built from 14 residues. Trimming took 1 base from V and 9 from J; bases not matched to a gene: 5. CDR3 bases: TGTGCCAGCAGCTTAGTAGACAGGGGGCAAAGCTACACCTTC. Translation gives CASSLVDRGQSYTF.

V usage is TRBV5-1 and J usage is TRBJ1-1; TRBD1 agrees at 7 bases. This CDR3 has 14 amino acids. Germline CDR1 and CDR2: SGHRS and YFSETQ. Trimming removed 6 bases from V and 1 base from J; junction bases left unmatched: 6. CDR3 coding DNA: TGCGCCAGCACACGACAGGGATCGAACACTGAAGCTTTCTTT. Encoded protein: CASTRQGSNTEAFF. Full variable domain (outside the CDR3, taken from reference TRBV5-1 and TRBJ1-1): KAGVTQTPRYLIKTRGQQVTLSCSPISGHRSVSWYQQTPGQGLQFLFEYFSETQRNKGNFPGRFSGRQFSNSRSEMNVSTLELGDSALYLCASTRQGSNTEAFFGQGTRLTVV.

The chain recombines TRBV3-1 (or the pseudogene TRBV3-2) with TRBJ2-7; 11 nucleotides align to TRBD1. Germline V gene lookup returns CDR1 LGHDT and CDR2 YNNKEL (reference sequence). The CDR3 loop spans 15 amino acids. Trimming cost V 1 base and J 5 bases; bases outside gene matches: 4. The CDR3 region has the DNA TGTGCCAGCAGCCAAGGCGCGGGACAGGGGGACGAGCAGTACTTC. Residues: CASSQGAGQGDEQYF.

The chain uses TRBV3-1 (or the pseudogene TRBV3-2) and TRBJ2-5, with a possible D match to TRBD2 (7 bases). Germline loops: CDR1 LGHDT, CDR2 YNNKEL (reference sequence). V shed 9 bases and J shed 5 bases, with 16 bases lying between them. The CDR3 contains 13 residues. This CDR3 is CASGGALLETQYF. CDR3 DNA: TGTGCCAGTGGGGGGGCCCTCCTGGAGACCCAGTACTTC.

The chain is built from TRBV3-1 (or the pseudogene TRBV3-2) and TRBJ2-4, with 9 nucleotides matching TRBD2. The CDR3 covers 16 residues. V was clipped by 4 bases and J by 6 bases; unmatched bases: 10. The germline CDR1 and CDR2 sequences are LGHDT and YNNKEL (reference sequence). CDR3 region: CASSPLAGPPGNIQYF. Written as DNA, the CDR3 is TGTGCCAGCAGCCCTCTAGCGGGACCACCAGGAAACATTCAGTACTTC.

V and J are TRBV19 and TRBJ1-5, with a tentative D call TRBD1 (5 bases). V dropped 1 base and J dropped 3 bases, with 10 bases sitting between them. The CDR3 is made up of 15 amino acids. Germline V CDR1 and CDR2: LNHDA, SQIVND (reference sequence). The chain's CDR3 is CASSIGGGSNQPQHF. The CDR3 DNA reads as TGTGCCAGTAGTATAGGCGGGGGATCCAATCAGCCCCAGCATTTT.

The J gene is TRBJ2-7, the V gene TRBV27; TRBD2 aligns across 13 bases. Per the germline V gene, CDR1 is MNHEY and CDR2 is SMNVEV (reference sequence). This CDR3 has 13 amino acids. V lost 6 bases to trimming and J lost 9 bases; unmatched junction nucleotides: 5. Written as DNA, the CDR3 is TGTGCCAGCAGGGGGACTAGCGGGATCTGGCAGTACTTC. Its translation: CASRGTSGIWQYF.

Only one count was recorded for this clone. The chain uses TRBV3-1 (or the pseudogene TRBV3-2) and TRBJ1-6; D perhaps matches TRBD1 (5 bases). CDR3 length equals 12 residues. The ends were cut back, 4 bases at V and 7 bases at J, with 5 bases in the middle. Germline CDR1 reads LGHDT; CDR2 reads YNNKEL (reference sequence). The CDR3 nucleotides are TGTGCCAGCAGCCGACAGAATTCACCCCTCCACTTT. Translation gives CASSRQNSPLHF.

The rearrangement joins TRBV28 to TRBJ2-7; 9 nucleotides line up with TRBD2. The CDR3 covers 14 residues. Losses at the gene ends were 5 bases for V and 5 bases for J; bases not matched to a gene: 7. CDR1 is MDHEN and CDR2 is SYDVKM in the germline V gene. The CDR3 bases are TGTGCCAGCAGTCGCGGGGGGGCATTCGACGAGCAGTACTTC. It specifies CASSRGGAFDEQYF.

There are a few counts of this clone. The chain links TRBV5-1 to TRBJ1-1; 8 bases fit TRBD1. The junction had 9 bases not matched to a gene; V was cut back by 4 bases and J by 1 base. Germline values: CDR1 SGHRS, CDR2 YFSETQ. The length of the CDR3 is 16 residues. CDR3 in amino acids: CASSPTTGTGNTEAFF. The CDR3 DNA follows: TGCGCCAGCAGCCCAACGACCGGGACAGGGAACACTGAAGCTTTCTTT.

This chain uses TRBV7-2 with TRBJ1-2; TRBD1 agrees at 8 bases. Trimming took 1 base from V and 0 from J; bases not matched to a gene: 4. This CDR3 has 16 amino acids. Germline CDR1 is SGHTA and CDR2 is FQGNSA. The CDR3 DNA reads as TGTGCCAGCAGCTTAGATACAGGGGGAGCTAACTATGGCTACACCTTC. Its translation is CASSLDTGGANYGYTF.

This rearrangement joins TRBV6-1 to TRBJ1-2; no clear D gene. Trimming removed 1 base at V and 7 bases at J, with 10 bases between. Germline V CDR1 and CDR2: MNHNS, SASEGT. The CDR3 is 13 residues long. This CDR3 is CASSEEKARGYTF. The CDR3 nucleotides are TGTGCCAGCAGTGAAGAGAAAGCCCGTGGCTACACCTTC.

The rearrangement joins TRBV3-1 (or the pseudogene TRBV3-2) to TRBJ2-7, with TRBD2 as a possible D gene (5 bases). Germline-derived CDR1 and CDR2 are LGHDT and YNNKEL (reference sequence). Trimming left V 4 bases short and J 3 bases short, with 13 bases between. The CDR3 sequence is 14 residues long. The CDR3: CASSPPTGNYEQYF. In DNA, the CDR3 is TGTGCCAGCAGCCCCCCGACCGGGAACTACGAGCAGTACTTC.

This chain uses TRBV19 with TRBJ2-5; weak D call: TRBD2 (6 bases). This CDR3 spans 13 amino acids. The V and J ends lost 5 bases and 5 bases respectively, with 12 bases between them. Per germline, CDR1 LNHDA and CDR2 SQIVND (reference sequence). The CDR3 is CASSGGGFETQYF. The CDR3 nucleotides read TGTGCCAGTAGTGGTGGGGGGTTCGAGACCCAGTACTTC.

This clone has only a few counts. The chain has TRBV28 and TRBJ1-2, with D hard to call. There are 13 residues in the CDR3. Looked up from germline, CDR1 is MDHEN and CDR2 is SYDVKM. V lost 6 bases and J lost 10, with 18 bases in between. CDR3 in amino acids: CASSSGLLGSYTF. The CDR3 DNA is TGTGCCAGCAGCTCCGGACTCCTCGGGTCCTACACCTTC.

J is TRBJ1-4 and V is TRBV7-8; a possible D gene is TRBD1 (5 bases). This CDR3 contains 12 residues. The V and J ends lost 5 bases and 8 bases respectively, with 9 bases between them. Looked up from germline, CDR1 is SGHVS and CDR2 is FQNEAQ. The chain's CDR3 is CASSGHGEKLFF. The CDR3 DNA reads as TGTGCCAGCAGCGGACATGGGGAAAAACTGTTTTTT.

The chain uses TRBV6-5 and TRBJ2-7, with D possibly matching TRBD1 (6 bases). Germline-derived CDR1 and CDR2 are MNHEY and SVGAGI. V lost 6 bases and J 0 bases, leaving 12 bases between the germline ends. CDR3 size: 14 residues. The CDR3 sequence is CASRPGQNSYEQYF. The CDR3 DNA is TGTGCCAGCAGACCCGGACAGAACTCCTACGAGCAGTACTTC.

The rearrangement joins TRBV2 to TRBJ1-2; 8 positions match TRBD1. This CDR3 region has 13 residues. With V trimmed by 5 bases and J by 4 bases, 3 bases remained unmatched. CDR1 and CDR2 from the germline V gene are SNHLY and FYNNEI. The CDR3 DNA follows: TGTGCCAGCAGTTCCGACAGGGGCTATGGCTACACCTTC. It translates to CASSSDRGYGYTF. Variable domain in full (rest from reference TRBV2 and TRBJ1-2): EPEVTQTPSHQVTQMGQEVILRCVPISNHLYFYWYRQILGQKVEFLVSFYNNEISEKSEIFDDQFSVERPDGSNFTLKIRSTKLEDSAMYFCASSSDRGYGYTFGSGTRLTVV.